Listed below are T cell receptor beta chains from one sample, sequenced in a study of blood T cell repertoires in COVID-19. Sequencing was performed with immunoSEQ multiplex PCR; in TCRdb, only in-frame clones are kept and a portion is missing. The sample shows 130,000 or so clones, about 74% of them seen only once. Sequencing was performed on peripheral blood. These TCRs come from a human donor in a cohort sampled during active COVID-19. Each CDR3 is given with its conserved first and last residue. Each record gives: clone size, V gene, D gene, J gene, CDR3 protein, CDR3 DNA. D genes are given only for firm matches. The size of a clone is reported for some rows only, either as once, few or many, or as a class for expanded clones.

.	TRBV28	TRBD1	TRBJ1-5	CASSRGEGRGRQPQHF	TGTGCCAGCAGTCGGGGAGAAGGCAGGGGGCGTCAGCCCCAGCATTTT
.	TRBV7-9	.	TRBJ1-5	CASSSTQASNQPQHF	TGTGCCAGCAGCTCAACACAGGCGAGCAATCAGCCCCAGCATTTT
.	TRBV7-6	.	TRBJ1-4	CASSLGAGVSEKLFF	TGTGCCAGCAGCCTAGGAGCAGGGGTCAGTGAAAAACTGTTTTTT
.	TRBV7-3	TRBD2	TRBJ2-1	CASSMTSGVYNEQFF	TGTGCCAGCAGCATGACTAGCGGGGTGTACAATGAGCAGTTCTTC
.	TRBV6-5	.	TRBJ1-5	CASSPEGKIQPQHF	TGTGCCAGCAGTCCAGAGGGAAAAATTCAGCCCCAGCATTTT
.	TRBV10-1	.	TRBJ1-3	CASTCPGIAGNTIYF	TGCGCCAGTACTTGCCCAGGGATAGCTGGAAACACCATATATTTT
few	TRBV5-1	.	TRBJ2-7	CASSSRTYEQYF	TGCGCCAGCAGCTCCAGGACCTACGAGCAGTACTTC
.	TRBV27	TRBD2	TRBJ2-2	CASNRLAGDLKNTGELFF	TGTGCCAGCAATAGACTAGCGGGGGACCTGAAGAACACCGGGGAGCTGTTTTTT
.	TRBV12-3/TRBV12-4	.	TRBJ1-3	CASNFGGNTIYF	TGTGCCAGCAACTTCGGGGGAAACACCATATATTTT
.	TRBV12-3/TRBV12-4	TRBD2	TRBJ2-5	CASSFTSGETQYF	TGTGCCAGCAGTTTTACTAGCGGAGAGACCCAGTACTTC
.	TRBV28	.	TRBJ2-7	CASSLGDEQYF	TGTGCCAGCAGTTTGGGCGACGAGCAGTACTTC
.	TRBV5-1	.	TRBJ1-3	CASSLGQSSSGNTIYF	TGCGCCAGCAGCTTAGGACAGTCAAGCTCTGGAAACACCATATATTTT
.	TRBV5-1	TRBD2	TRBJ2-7	CASSSSSGYEQYF	TGCGCCAGCAGCTCCTCTAGCGGCTACGAGCAGTACTTC
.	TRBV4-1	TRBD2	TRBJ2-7	CASSQGSGSLEIYEQYF	TGCGCCAGCAGCCAAGGGAGCGGGAGCCTTGAAATCTACGAGCAGTACTTC
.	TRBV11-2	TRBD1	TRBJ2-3	CASSLGTGADTQYF	TGTGCCAGCAGCTTAGGGACAGGGGCAGATACGCAGTATTTT
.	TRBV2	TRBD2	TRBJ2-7	CASLLGLADYEQYF	TGTGCCAGCCTGCTGGGACTAGCGGATTACGAGCAGTACTTC
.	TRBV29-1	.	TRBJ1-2	CSVAGGGVYGYTF	TGCAGCGTTGCGGGAGGGGGGGTCTATGGCTACACCTTC
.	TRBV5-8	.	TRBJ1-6	CAAGQPENSPLHF	TGTGCCGCCGGACAGCCAGAAAATTCACCCCTCCACTTT
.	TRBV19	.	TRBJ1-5	CASSPWQGLKQPQHF	TGTGCCAGTAGTCCATGGCAGGGGCTCAAACAGCCCCAGCATTTT
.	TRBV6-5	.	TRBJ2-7	CASSSEAHEQYF	TGTGCCAGCAGCTCTGAGGCCCACGAGCAGTACTTC
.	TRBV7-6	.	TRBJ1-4	CASSLTAGSYEKLFF	TGTGCCAGCAGCTTAACGGCAGGGTCTTATGAAAAACTGTTTTTT
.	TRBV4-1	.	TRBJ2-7	CASSQDFQGGDYEQYF	TGCGCCAGCAGCCAAGATTTCCAAGGGGGAGACTACGAGCAGTACTTC
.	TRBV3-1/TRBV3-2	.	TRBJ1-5	CASSLSGHSNQPQHF	TGTGCCAGCAGCCTAAGTGGGCACAGCAATCAGCCCCAGCATTTT
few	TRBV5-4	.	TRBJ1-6	CASSLGQRYNSPLHF	TGTGCCAGCAGCTTAGGACAGAGATATAATTCACCCCTCCACTTT
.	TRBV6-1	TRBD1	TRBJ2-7	CASSERPDRGIPDSYEQYF	TGTGCCAGCAGTGAAAGGCCGGACAGGGGGATTCCCGACTCCTACGAGCAGTACTTC
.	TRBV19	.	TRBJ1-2	CASSTPPRQTANGYTF	TGTGCCAGTAGTACCCCCCCTCGACAGACTGCTAATGGCTACACCTTC
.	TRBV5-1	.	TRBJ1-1	CASSLEYSLNTEAFF	TGCGCCAGCAGCTTGGAGTACAGTCTGAACACTGAAGCTTTCTTT
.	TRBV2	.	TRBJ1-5	CASSELADYSNQPQHF	TGTGCCAGCAGTGAATTGGCAGACTATAGCAATCAGCCCCAGCATTTT
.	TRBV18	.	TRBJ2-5	CASSDRTVPTQYF	TGTGCCAGCTCAGATCGGACAGTACCTACCCAGTACTTC
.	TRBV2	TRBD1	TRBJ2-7	CASRSLGTDLNEQYF	TGTGCCAGCAGGAGCCTCGGGACAGATTTGAACGAGCAGTACTTC
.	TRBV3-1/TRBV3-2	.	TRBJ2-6	CASSRATGANVLTF	TGTGCCAGCAGCCGAGCGACTGGGGCCAACGTCCTGACTTTC
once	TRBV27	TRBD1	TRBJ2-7	CASSLYRTGPYEQYF	TGTGCCAGCAGTTTATATAGGACAGGGCCCTACGAGCAGTACTTC
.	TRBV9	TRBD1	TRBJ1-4	CASSVGQGVKGNEKLFF	TGTGCCAGCAGCGTAGGACAGGGGGTGAAGGGGAATGAAAAACTGTTTTTT
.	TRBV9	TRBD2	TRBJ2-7	CASSEGGGTYEQYF	TGTGCCAGCAGCGAAGGCGGGGGAACCTACGAGCAGTACTTC